These 27 T cell receptor beta chains were all obtained from the same sample, sequenced in a study of blood T cell repertoires in COVID-19. The method was immunoSEQ multiplex PCR; TCRdb's version includes in-frame clones alone and lacks a portion of them. The sample has over 200,000 clones, 84% seen once. Material for sequencing was PBMCs or T cells enriched from blood (not recorded which). The source is a man aged 60 to 75 who had recovered from COVID-19.

V and J are TRBV24-1 and TRBJ2-3; TRBD1 aligns across 7 bases. Germline V gene sequence: CDR1 KGHDR, CDR2 SFDVKD. The length of the CDR3 is 14 residues. With 3 bases clipped from V and 6 bases from J, the junction kept 5 bases outside the gene matches. The CDR3 DNA is TGTGCCACCAGTGATCTGACAGGGTTCGATACGCAGTATTTT. This translates into CATSDLTGFDTQYF.

The chain couples TRBV15 to TRBJ1-5; D is perhaps TRBD1 (6 bases). Trimming stripped 0 bases from V and 2 bases from J, with 11 bases between. Germline V gives CDR1 LNHNV, CDR2 YYDKDF (reference sequence). The CDR3 is 16 residues long. The CDR3 is CATSRDYRVGNQPQHF. The CDR3 DNA is TGTGCCACCAGCAGAGATTACAGGGTCGGCAATCAGCCCCAGCATTTT.

This clone is a singleton in its sample. The chain joins TRBV5-5 to TRBJ2-7; 11 bases match TRBD1. V shed 4 bases, J shed 3 bases, and the junction held 3 bases outside the gene matches. Germline CDR1 reads SGHKS; CDR2 reads YYEKEE (reference sequence). This CDR3 region has 14 residues. The CDR3 spells CASSLGQGDYEQYF. The CDR3, as DNA: TGTGCCAGCAGCCTGGGACAGGGGGACTACGAGCAGTACTTC.

The J gene is TRBJ1-6, the V gene TRBV5-1; 7 bases are shared with TRBD1. This CDR3 region has 14 residues. The trim removed 4 bases at V and 5 bases at J, leaving 3 bases unmatched. In germline, CDR1 is SGHRS, CDR2 YFSETQ. DNA of the CDR3: TGCGCCAGCAGCCCGGGACAGAATAATTCACCCCTCCACTTT. It is translated as CASSPGQNNSPLHF.

The chain uses TRBV14 and TRBJ2-5; D remains ambiguous. The CDR3 is 15 residues long. V lost 0 bases and J lost 0, with 8 bases in between. The germline CDR1 and CDR2 sequences are SGHDN and FVKESK. The CDR3 loop reads CASSQDWAHQETQYF. The DNA for the CDR3 is TGTGCCAGCAGCCAAGATTGGGCACACCAAGAGACCCAGTACTTC.

The chain uses TRBV5-5 and TRBJ1-2, with D maybe TRBD1 (5 bases). The CDR3 spans 11 residues. Germline V gene sequence: CDR1 SGHKS, CDR2 YYEKEE (reference sequence). Trimming removed 8 bases at V and 8 bases at J, with 13 bases between. The CDR3 here is CASRDFGGYTF. DNA for the CDR3: TGTGCCAGTAGGGACTTCGGGGGCTACACCTTC.

The chain carries TRBV5-4 and TRBJ1-2, with 7 nucleotides matching TRBD1. V dropped 0 bases and J dropped 2; count of bases not matched to a gene: 13. CDR3 length: 18 amino acids. CDR1 and CDR2 (germline): SGHNT, YYREEE (reference sequence). The CDR3 nucleotides read TGTGCCAGCAGCTTGGCATTGGGTCCGGGACAGCCCAACTATGGCTACACCTTC. It yields the protein CASSLALGPGQPNYGYTF.

The chain's CDR3 is CASSLGVRGTYEQYF. The DNA of the CDR3 is TGTGCCAGCAGCTTAGGGGTTAGGGGTACCTACGAGCAGTACTTC. This chain links TRBV7-9 with TRBJ2-7; possibly TRBD1 for D (5 bases). The CDR3 extends over 15 amino acids. The V end was cut by 1 base, the J end by 2 bases, with 12 bases between. In germline, CDR1 is SEHNR, CDR2 FQNEAQ (reference sequence).

This rearrangement joins TRBV28 to TRBJ1-3, with 10 bases identical to TRBD1. The CDR3 has 15 residues. J was trimmed by 8 bases and V by 4 bases; bases with no gene match: 8. Germline V gene lookup returns CDR1 MDHEN and CDR2 SYDVKM. CDR3 sequence (DNA): TGTGCCAGCAGTTCCACCCGGGACAGGGGACACACCATATATTTT. It is translated as CASSSTRDRGHTIYF.

The chain links TRBV4-3 to TRBJ1-3, with a possible D match to TRBD1 (6 bases). The CDR3 covers 14 residues. The germline V gene has CDR1 LGHNA and CDR2 YSLEER. V gave up 4 bases and J gave up 4 bases, with 11 bases separating them. The CDR3 loop reads CASSLTGLGNTIYF. The DNA for the CDR3 is TGCGCCAGCAGCCTGACAGGTTTGGGAAACACCATATATTTT.

The chain has TRBV7-9 and TRBJ2-2; TRBD2 matches 8 bases. Germline values: CDR1 SEHNR, CDR2 FQNEAQ (reference sequence). The length of the CDR3 is 15 residues. Trimming took 4 bases from V and 0 from J; bases not matched to a gene: 1. The CDR3 spells CASSSGLANTGELFF. The DNA of the CDR3 is TGTGCCAGCAGCTCGGGACTAGCGAACACCGGGGAGCTGTTTTTT.

There are a few counts of this clone. This chain links TRBV19 with TRBJ1-4, with D possibly being TRBD1 (5 bases). CDR1 and CDR2 (germline): LNHDA, SQIVND (reference sequence). This CDR3 comprises 19 residues. The V end lost 4 bases, the J end lost 3 bases, and 24 bases lay between the germline ends. The CDR3 nucleotides are TGTGCCAGTAGTACCTCCCCCGCAGTCCGGGGGAGGTCTAATGAAAAACTGTTTTTT. This sequence encodes CASSTSPAVRGRSNEKLFF.

The chain employs TRBV28 and TRBJ1-1, with a weak D call TRBD1 (5 bases). V was cut by 4 bases and J by 1 base, with 16 bases left in between. Per germline, CDR1 MDHEN and CDR2 SYDVKM. CDR3 size: 16 residues. CDR3 region: CASSWPLGATNTEAFF. CDR3 in DNA: TGTGCCAGCAGTTGGCCCCTTGGGGCGACGAACACTGAAGCTTTCTTT.

CDR3 nucleotide sequence: TGCGCCAGCAGCCAAACCCCAGGGGGTATTCAGCCCCAGCATTTT. Its protein is CASSQTPGGIQPQHF. The chain joins TRBV4-3 to TRBJ1-5, with 7 bases aligning to TRBD1. Germline CDR1 is LGHNA and CDR2 is YSLEER. This CDR3 is 15 amino acids long. Trimming at V came to 2 bases and at J to 6 bases, leaving 7 bases not matched to a gene.

This chain connects TRBV18 to TRBJ1-5; maybe TRBD1 (6 bases). Germline-derived CDR1 and CDR2 are KGHSH and LQKENI. Deletions cut 4 bases from V and 4 bases from J, with 14 bases between. This CDR3 contains 15 residues. The CDR3 sequence is CASSHAGVGNQPQHF. The CDR3 DNA follows: TGTGCCAGCTCACACGCAGGGGTGGGGAATCAGCCCCAGCATTTT.

This chain uses TRBV20-1 with TRBJ2-4; the D gene is possibly TRBD1 (8 bases). CDR1 and CDR2 (germline): DFQATT, SNEGSKA (reference sequence). The CDR3 totals 15 residues. Trimming shortened V by 3 bases and J by 4 bases, and 16 bases separated the two germline ends. The CDR3 sequence: CSASRTGREKNIQYF. The CDR3 nucleotides read TGCAGTGCTAGTAGGACAGGGAGGGAGAAAAACATTCAGTACTTC.

The rearrangement joins TRBV19 to TRBJ1-2, with D unclear. Trimming took off 5 bases at V and 8 bases at J, with 18 bases between the two ends. CDR1 LNHDA and CDR2 SQIVND come from the germline V gene (reference sequence). CDR3 length: 14 residues. DNA of the CDR3: TGTGCCAGTAGTCCCCCCGGGGAGGCGCGGGGCTACACCTTC. Translating gives CASSPPGEARGYTF.

The rearrangement joins TRBV6-6 to TRBJ2-6; 8 bases are shared with TRBD1. The V and J ends lost 5 bases and 0 bases, in that order; junction bases with no gene match: 6. Germline CDR1 and CDR2: MNHNY and SVGAGI (reference sequence). The CDR3 extends over 17 amino acids. CDR3 residues: CASSLGQVHSGANVLTF. The CDR3 coding sequence is TGTGCCAGCAGTCTGGGACAGGTGCACTCTGGGGCCAACGTCCTGACTTTC.

The genes are TRBV29-1 and TRBJ1-4; D unresolved. CDR1 and CDR2 from the germline V gene are SQVTM and ANQGSEA. V was pared by 4 bases and J by 0 bases, with 12 bases between. The CDR3 consists of 15 residues. CDR3 DNA sequence: TGCAGCGTTGGAGGGTCGGGAGCAACTAATGAAAAACTGTTTTTT. Translated, it gives CSVGGSGATNEKLFF.

J is TRBJ2-7 and V is TRBV15, with D tentatively TRBD2 (5 bases). V was cut by 0 bases and J by 3 bases, with 12 bases left in between. Germline assignment: CDR1 LNHNV and CDR2 YYDKDF (reference sequence). The CDR3 is made up of 15 amino acids. CDR3 in DNA: TGTGCCACCAGCAGAGAGATTAGCGTGATCTACGAGCAGTACTTC. This encodes CATSREISVIYEQYF. The full variable domain, rest sourced from reference TRBV15 and TRBJ2-7, is DAMVIQNPRYQVTQFGKPVTLSCSQTLNHNVMYWYQQKSSQAPKLLFHYYDKDFNNEADTPDNFQSRRPNTSFCFLDIRSPGLGDTAMYLCATSREISVIYEQYFGPGTRLTVT.

The chain is built from TRBV7-3 and TRBJ2-3; 11 positions agree with TRBD2. Losses at the gene ends were 2 bases for V and 5 bases for J; bases not matched to a gene: 6. This CDR3 region has 16 residues. CDR1 is SGHTA, CDR2 FQGTGA, per germline. CDR3 protein: CASSLLAGGPQDTQYF. CDR3 DNA sequence: TGTGCCAGCAGCTTACTAGCGGGGGGACCCCAAGATACGCAGTATTTT.

The gene calls are TRBV11-3 and TRBJ2-7; TRBD1 matches at 8 bases. V trimming: 1 base; J trimming: 5 bases; junction bases outside the gene matches: 10. This CDR3 region has 16 residues. Germline-derived CDR1 and CDR2 are SGHNT and YENEEA. The CDR3 DNA reads TGTGCCAGCAGCTTAGGGCGCAGGGGGCGTTTGGACGAGCAGTACTTC. It encodes CASSLGRRGRLDEQYF. The whole variable domain, filled in from reference TRBV11-3 and TRBJ2-7, reads EAGVVQSPRYKIIEKKQPVAFWCNPISGHNTLYWYLQNLGQGPELLIRYENEEAVDDSQLPKDRFSAERLKGVDSTLKIQPAELGDSAVYLCASSLGRRGRLDEQYFGPGTRLTVT.

The V call is TRBV5-1, the J call TRBJ2-1; TRBD2 matches at 12 bases. Germline trimming cut 4 bases from V and 6 bases from J; bases unmatched to any gene: 5. Germline values: CDR1 SGHRS, CDR2 YFSETQ. The CDR3 covers 15 residues. The CDR3 here is CASSLTTSGGNEQFF. CDR3 nucleotides: TGCGCCAGCAGCCTCACGACTAGCGGGGGCAATGAGCAGTTCTTC.

This clone was recorded only once. The chain has TRBV5-1 and TRBJ1-6; D is uncertain. The CDR3 contains 14 residues. Germline CDR1 reads SGHRS; CDR2 reads YFSETQ. Trimming removed 0 bases from V and 6 bases from J, with 7 bases in between. CDR3 amino acids: CASSLGQINSPLHF. The CDR3, as DNA: TGCGCCAGCAGCTTGGGTCAGATTAATTCACCCCTCCACTTT.

This clone occurred a few times. One end of the junction varies from germline; a read error may be responsible. This sequence joins TRBV7-7 and TRBJ2-7; 7 bases agree with TRBD2. Looked up from germline, CDR1 is SSHAT and CDR2 is FNYEAQ (reference sequence). The CDR3 loop spans 18 amino acids. CDR3 DNA sequence: TGTGCTAGCAGCTTAGAGCAGCGGGACTCCGTACTAAATTACGAGCAGTACTTC. Its protein is CASSLEQRDSVLNYEQYF.

This chain links TRBV5-8 with TRBJ2-1; D gene ambiguous. Germline V gene sequence: CDR1 SGHTS, CDR2 YDEGEE. V was cut by 1 base and J by 8 bases, with 4 bases left in between. This CDR3 is 11 amino acids long. CDR3 residues: CASSLIDEQFF. DNA of the CDR3: TGTGCCAGCAGCTTGATCGATGAGCAGTTCTTC. Together with reference TRBV5-8 and TRBJ2-1, the CDR3 gives the full variable domain: EAGVTQSPTHLIKTRGQQATLRCSPISGHTSVYWYQQALGLGLQFLLWYDEGEERNRGNFPPRFSGRQFPNYSSELNVNALELEDSALYLCASSLIDEQFFGPGTRLTVL.

The gene calls are TRBV7-8 and TRBJ1-2; no clear D. V was shortened by 2 bases and J by 5 bases, with 15 bases between the two germline ends. CDR3 length equals 15 residues. Germline V gene sequence: CDR1 SGHVS, CDR2 FQNEAQ. The CDR3 sequence is CASSLRRRPEYGYTF. The CDR3 coding sequence is TGTGCCAGCAGCTTAAGGCGCAGGCCGGAATATGGCTACACCTTC.